This TCR beta chain was identified in a study of shared T cell receptors in the human thymus. This CDR3 has 16 amino acids. The germline CDR1 and CDR2 sequences are MDHEN and SYDVKM. Trimming at V came to 6 bases and at J to 8 bases, leaving 13 bases not matched to a gene. Assay used: immunoSEQ multiplex PCR; TCRdb lists only in-frame clones, some missing. Here the sample spans about 660,000 clones, around nine tenths being singletons. Only a few counts were recorded for this clone. These same data were also listed under a study on human thymus T cells.

The material sequenced was thymocytes. This receptor was taken from a boy in the first two years of life with a congenital heart defect. V usage is TRBV28 and J usage is TRBJ2-1; 10 bases align to TRBD2. CDR3 loop: CASSLEKREGRDEQFF. The CDR3 DNA follows: TGTGCCAGCAGCTTGGAAAAGCGGGAGGGCCGCGATGAGCAGTTCTTC.